The entry below describes one TCR beta chain. Data came from immunoSEQ multiplex PCR; TCRdb stores just in-frame clones and leaves some out. The table lists some 190,000 clones, over 75% of them singletons. This sample is drawn from a study of blood T cell repertoires in COVID-19. The CDR3 runs 13 residues. This sequence was found in a man aged 60 to 69 with acute or convalescent COVID-19. The chain uses TRBV7-5 and TRBJ1-3; the D segment call TRBD1 is taken from the table without a DNA check. TRBV7-5 is listed as a pseudogene. The source material was peripheral blood. Written as DNA, the CDR3 is TGTGTCAGAAGCTTAATGGGGGCGGACACCATATATTTT. This encodes CVRSLMGADTIYF.